These T cell receptor beta chains were read from a single sample in a study of post-analysis software for immune sequencing data. TCRdb re-called the PCR reads with MiXCR, one entry per CDR3 protein. The sample lists fewer than 850,000 distinct CDR3 sequences; 30% were seen once. Sequencing used blood. These receptors originate from a girl aged 10 to 17 with multiple sclerosis. Each CDR3 is given with its conserved first and last residue. D genes are given only for firm matches.

d_call j_call v_call cdr3_aa
. TRBJ1-1 TRBV3-1 CASSQQGRPQEAFF
TRBD1 TRBJ2-1 TRBV10-3 CAISVGQGGGNEQFF
. TRBJ1-4 TRBV4-1 CASSQQGSGEKLFF
TRBD2 TRBJ2-3 TRBV20-1 CSASLAGGPLDTQYF
TRBD2 TRBJ2-5 TRBV5-1 CASSQVTSSPSSRYF
. TRBJ2-1 TRBV20-1 CSATGRNEYYNEQFF
TRBD1 TRBJ2-2 TRBV2 CASSQGATGELFF
TRBD2 TRBJ2-4 TRBV14 CASSLGTSGSRNIQYF
TRBD1 TRBJ2-1 TRBV7-9 CASSLPGAGGFGPFF
TRBD2 TRBJ2-3 TRBV29-1 CSVDTGTIDTDTQYF
. TRBJ1-1 TRBV2 CASSVGPRTEAFF
. TRBJ2-7 TRBV7-9 CACSLDGVSYEQYF
. TRBJ2-1 TRBV29-1 CGVELSGGRSNEQFF